Following are 30 T cell receptor beta chains from one sample sequenced in a study of blood T cell repertoires in COVID-19. Sequencing used immunoSEQ multiplex PCR; TCRdb keeps in-frame clones, though not all of them. The sample has roughly 300,000 clones, 85% seen once; the top ten hold about an eighth. The source material was peripheral blood. All receptors derive from a human donor in a cohort sampled during active COVID-19.

The chain employs TRBV18 and TRBJ2-2; a weak D match, TRBD1 (5 bases). Germline V gives CDR1 KGHSH, CDR2 LQKENI. V was trimmed by 0 bases and J by 5 bases, leaving 10 bases between them. This CDR3 comprises 15 residues. As DNA, the CDR3 is TGTGCCAGCTCACCACCAGGGGCAGGGACCGGGGAGCTGTTTTTT. Its translation is CASSPPGAGTGELFF.

The rearrangement uses TRBV5-1 and TRBJ2-2; no clear D gene. The CDR3 length is 14 residues. Germline V gene data show CDR1 as SGHRS and CDR2 as YFSETQ. Trimming left V 0 bases short and J 4 bases short, with 7 bases between. The CDR3 loop is CASSLEVSTGELFF. Written as DNA, the CDR3 is TGCGCCAGCAGCTTGGAAGTCAGCACCGGGGAGCTGTTTTTT.

This clone was seen a handful of times. This rearrangement joins TRBV5-6 to TRBJ2-2, with D perhaps TRBD2 (5 bases). This CDR3 is 12 amino acids long. The V gene lost 4 bases and the J gene lost 6 bases, with 7 bases spanning the gap. Germline loops: CDR1 SGHDT, CDR2 YYEEEE. CDR3 in amino acids: CASSGESGELFF. For the CDR3, the DNA is TGTGCCAGCAGCGGGGAGTCCGGGGAGCTGTTTTTT.

The chain has TRBV2 and TRBJ2-1, with TRBD2 matching 13 bases. The V and J ends lost 2 bases and 6 bases, in that order; junction bases with no gene match: 1. CDR3 length: 15 amino acids. Per germline, CDR1 SNHLY and CDR2 FYNNEI. The CDR3 region is CASSERLAGGNEQFF. As DNA, the CDR3 is TGTGCCAGCAGTGAAAGACTAGCGGGAGGCAATGAGCAGTTCTTC.

In nucleotides, the CDR3 is TGTGCCAGCAGCCGTTTCGGGGGCTCCTACAATGAGCAGTTCTTC. Its translation is CASSRFGGSYNEQFF. The V gene is TRBV5-6, the J gene TRBJ2-1, with D possibly matching TRBD2 (6 bases). Germline lookup yields CDR1 SGHDT and CDR2 YYEEEE. This CDR3 comprises 15 residues. Trimming removed 4 bases at V and 0 bases at J, with 11 bases between.

This chain links TRBV9 with TRBJ2-1, with D unresolved. The CDR3 runs to 12 residues. In germline, CDR1 is SGDLS, CDR2 YYNGEE. Trimming cost V 0 bases and J 5 bases, with 3 bases left between them. CDR3 DNA sequence: TGTGCCAGCAGCGTAGTTAACAATGAGCAGTTCTTC. This translates into CASSVVNNEQFF.

The rearrangement uses TRBV7-6 and TRBJ1-1; D possibly corresponds to TRBD1 (6 bases). This CDR3 comprises 17 residues. CDR1 and CDR2 (germline): SGHVS, FNYEAQ. V was shortened by 2 bases and J by 1 base, with 17 bases between the two germline ends. CDR3 sequence: CASSLILMGQQNTEAFF. In DNA, the CDR3 is TGTGCCAGCAGCTTAATATTAATGGGACAACAGAACACTGAAGCTTTCTTT.

This sequence joins TRBV11-2 and TRBJ1-1; D gene ambiguous. The germline V gene has CDR1 SGHAT and CDR2 FQNNGV. Between the trimmed V and J ends, which lost 0 bases and 3 bases, there was a span of 5 bases. The CDR3 has 13 residues. CDR3: CASSLEEYTEAFF. CDR3 bases: TGTGCCAGCAGCTTAGAGGAGTACACTGAAGCTTTCTTT.

V usage is TRBV4-1 and J usage is TRBJ2-7; 9 positions match TRBD1. The trim removed 1 base at V and 4 bases at J, leaving 8 bases unmatched. The CDR3 length is 16 residues. CDR1 is MGHRA and CDR2 is YSYEKL in the germline V gene. Here the CDR3 reads CASSQVIGQGYYEQYF. The CDR3 DNA is TGCGCCAGCAGCCAAGTCATCGGACAGGGGTATTACGAGCAGTACTTC.

CDR3 sequence: CASSPDRQETQYF. The CDR3 region has the DNA TGTGCCAGCTCACCGGACAGACAAGAGACCCAGTACTTC. J is TRBJ2-5 and V is TRBV18; TRBD1 might be the D (6 bases). In germline, CDR1 is KGHSH, CDR2 LQKENI. Trimming pared 3 bases from V and 2 bases from J, leaving 7 bases between. This CDR3 is built from 13 residues.

The chain uses TRBV29-1 and TRBJ2-7; D is uncertain. The CDR3 sequence is 12 residues long. V was trimmed by 4 bases and J by 1 base, leaving 8 bases between them. Germline CDR1 SQVTM, CDR2 ANQGSEA. This CDR3 reads CSVGGFSYEQYF. The CDR3 nucleotides are TGCAGCGTTGGAGGTTTTTCCTACGAGCAGTACTTC.

The CDR3: CATSDRASNSYNEQFF. The CDR3 bases are TGTGCCACCAGTGACCGTGCCAGTAACTCCTACAATGAGCAGTTCTTC. V usage is TRBV24-1 and J usage is TRBJ2-1; D is unclear. The germline V gene encodes CDR1 KGHDR and CDR2 SFDVKD. The CDR3 totals 16 residues. The V end was cut by 4 bases, the J end by 0 bases, with 12 bases between.

This clone was detected only once. The CDR3 DNA reads as TGCGCCAGCAGCGAGAACTCGGTGAACACTGAAGCTTTCTTT. It translates to CASSENSVNTEAFF. The V call is TRBV5-1, the J call TRBJ1-1; no clear D. In germline, CDR1 is SGHRS, CDR2 YFSETQ. The length of the CDR3 is 14 residues. V was cut by 4 bases and J by 0 bases, with 10 bases left in between. Filled out from reference TRBV5-1 and TRBJ1-1, the complete variable domain reads KAGVTQTPRYLIKTRGQQVTLSCSPISGHRSVSWYQQTPGQGLQFLFEYFSETQRNKGNFPGRFSGRQFSNSRSEMNVSTLELGDSALYLCASSENSVNTEAFFGQGTRLTVV.

This CDR3 reads CASSRTRTGDRWDRRNEQFF. Here the CDR3 DNA reads TGTGCCAGTAGTAGAACTAGGACAGGGGATAGGTGGGATCGAAGGAATGAGCAGTTCTTC. The chain combines TRBV19 with TRBJ2-1; 9 bases align to TRBD1. J gave up 7 bases and V 4 bases, and 23 bases lay outside the gene matches. This CDR3 is built from 20 residues. Germline lookup yields CDR1 LNHDA and CDR2 SQIVND (reference sequence).

The genes are TRBV5-1 and TRBJ1-1; TRBD1 might be the D (6 bases). The CDR3 loop spans 16 amino acids. V was clipped by 6 bases and J by 1 base, with 19 bases between them. CDR1 SGHRS and CDR2 YFSETQ come from the germline V gene. The CDR3 region is CASTLRTEGRNTEAFF. CDR3 coding DNA: TGCGCCAGCACCCTTAGGACAGAAGGTCGGAACACTGAAGCTTTCTTT.

This clone was seen a few times. The gene calls are TRBV7-9 and TRBJ2-5, with TRBD1 matching 12 bases. The germline CDR1 and CDR2 sequences are SEHNR and FQNEAQ (reference sequence). V was clipped by 5 bases and J by 5 bases; unmatched bases: 6. CDR3 length: 15 residues. CDR3 loop: CASSLWDRGLETQYF. DNA for the CDR3: TGTGCCAGCAGCCTCTGGGACAGGGGGCTTGAGACCCAGTACTTC.

This chain uses TRBV15 with TRBJ1-3; no firm D call. This CDR3 contains 15 residues. The germline V and J ends were trimmed by 1 base and 3 bases, with 10 bases remaining between them. CDR1 is LNHNV, CDR2 YYDKDF, per germline (reference sequence). CDR3 sequence (DNA): TGTGCCACCAGCAGAGCCCACGGGGTTGGAAACACCATATATTTT. It encodes CATSRAHGVGNTIYF.

The V and J genes are TRBV19 and TRBJ2-3; 7 bases match TRBD2. Trimming removed 2 bases from V and 0 bases from J; junction bases left unmatched: 8. Germline V gene sequence: CDR1 LNHDA, CDR2 SQIVND (reference sequence). There are 17 residues in the CDR3. The CDR3 nucleotides read TGTGCCAGTAGTATATTGCTAGCGGAGTCAAGCACAGATACGCAGTATTTT. It translates to CASSILLAESSTDTQYF.

This clone was recorded once. This sequence joins TRBV5-4 and TRBJ1-6; 7 nucleotides align to TRBD1. This CDR3 has 16 residues. With V trimmed by 0 bases and J by 11 bases, 11 bases remained unmatched. Germline CDR1 reads SGHNT; CDR2 reads YYREEE (reference sequence). The CDR3 DNA is TGTGCCAGCAGCTTGGCCGGAGGGACAGCCCTAACACCCCTCCACTTT. Its translation: CASSLAGGTALTPLHF. Together with reference TRBV5-4 and TRBJ1-6, the CDR3 gives the full variable domain: ETGVTQSPTHLIKTRGQQVTLRCSSQSGHNTVSWYQQALGQGPQFIFQYYREEENGRGNFPPRFSGLQFPNYSSELNVNALELDDSALYLCASSLAGGTALTPLHFGNGTRLTVT.

This chain uses TRBV10-2 with TRBJ1-1, with 7 nucleotides matching TRBD1. This CDR3 region has 13 residues. Germline V gene data show CDR1 as WSHSY and CDR2 as SAAADI. With 6 bases clipped from V and 4 bases from J, the junction kept 5 bases outside the gene matches. DNA of the CDR3: TGCGCCAGCAGCCGACAGGGTATCACTGAAGCTTTCTTT. Its protein product is CASSRQGITEAFF.

This clone appeared a single time. The chain couples TRBV7-2 to TRBJ1-2; 9 bases line up with TRBD1. From germline, CDR1 is SGHTA and CDR2 FQGNSA. Trimming at V came to 5 bases and at J to 3 bases, leaving 10 bases not matched to a gene. This CDR3 is 16 amino acids long. As DNA, the CDR3 is TGTGCCAGCAGCAAGGACAGGGGCACCGGCGACTATGGCTACACCTTC. Its protein product is CASSKDRGTGDYGYTF.

The chain combines TRBV27 with TRBJ1-1; D is possibly TRBD1 (5 bases). The germline gives CDR1 MNHEY, CDR2 SMNVEV (reference sequence). There are 16 residues in the CDR3. The germline V and J ends were trimmed by 3 bases and 3 bases, with 17 bases remaining between them. This CDR3 reads CASSFSSGRPHTEAFF. As DNA, the CDR3 is TGTGCCAGCAGTTTTTCATCAGGGCGACCTCACACTGAAGCTTTCTTT.

The DNA of the CDR3 is TGTGCCAGCAGTTTTCGGTACGAGCAGTACTTC. It is translated as CASSFRYEQYF. The V and J genes are TRBV28 and TRBJ2-7; D remains unclear. V was shortened by 3 bases and J by 4 bases, with 4 bases between the two germline ends. The germline V gene encodes CDR1 MDHEN and CDR2 SYDVKM. The CDR3 has 11 residues.

The chain joins TRBV6-6 to TRBJ2-1; tentative D call: TRBD2 (5 bases). The V gene's germline CDR1 is MNHNY and CDR2 SVGAGI (reference sequence). V shed 2 bases and J shed 5 bases, with 13 bases lying between them. CDR3 length equals 15 residues. CDR3: CASSYEGIGNNEQFF. The DNA for the CDR3 is TGTGCCAGCAGTTACGAGGGCATTGGAAACAATGAGCAGTTCTTC.

The chain couples TRBV7-9 to TRBJ1-5; possibly TRBD1 for D (6 bases). The CDR3 consists of 18 residues. Germline loops: CDR1 SEHNR, CDR2 FQNEAQ (reference sequence). V lost 4 bases and J 1 base, leaving 20 bases between the germline ends. CDR3 sequence reads: CASSSVDRFGGSNQPQHF. CDR3 DNA: TGTGCCAGCAGCTCCGTCGACAGGTTCGGGGGGAGCAATCAGCCCCAGCATTTT.

This sequence joins TRBV19 and TRBJ2-5; D is perhaps TRBD1 (5 bases). Germline V gene sequence: CDR1 LNHDA, CDR2 SQIVND (reference sequence). This CDR3 contains 12 residues. Trimming cost V 5 bases and J 5 bases, with 9 bases left between them. In nucleotides, the CDR3 is TGTGCCAGTAGTTCAGGGATTGAGACCCAGTACTTC. Amino acids: CASSSGIETQYF. The full variable domain, completed using reference TRBV19 and TRBJ2-5, is DGGITQSPKYLFRKEGQNVTLSCEQNLNHDAMYWYRQDPGQGLRLIYYSQIVNDFQKGDIAEGYSVSREKKESFPLTVTSAQKNPTAFYLCASSSGIETQYFGPGTRLLVL.

This chain uses TRBV7-2 with TRBJ2-7, with D possibly being TRBD2 (6 bases). Germline loops: CDR1 SGHTA, CDR2 FQGNSA. V lost 1 base and J 0 bases, leaving 10 bases between the germline ends. The CDR3 sequence is 15 residues long. The CDR3 protein is CASSLGLGSSYEQYF. In DNA, the CDR3 is TGTGCCAGCAGCTTAGGACTAGGGAGCTCCTACGAGCAGTACTTC. The full variable domain, rest sourced from reference TRBV7-2 and TRBJ2-7, is GAGVSQSPSNKVTEKGKDVELRCDPISGHTALYWYRQSLGQGLEFLIYFQGNSAPDKSGLPSDRFSAERTGGSVSTLTIQRTQQEDSAVYLCASSLGLGSSYEQYFGPGTRLTVT.

This clone was detected a few times. The chain is built from TRBV5-8 and TRBJ2-7, with 7 bases lining up with TRBD1. This CDR3 contains 13 residues. Germline V gives CDR1 SGHTS, CDR2 YDEGEE. V shed 5 bases, J shed 3 bases, and the junction held 5 bases outside the gene matches. The CDR3 here is CASRGTAVYEQYF. CDR3 sequence (DNA): TGTGCCAGCAGGGGGACAGCAGTCTACGAGCAGTACTTC.

This sequence joins TRBV6-5 and TRBJ1-2, with a possible D match to TRBD1 (5 bases). Trimming took 7 bases from V and 6 from J, leaving 15 bases between them. From germline, CDR1 is MNHEY and CDR2 SVGAGI. The CDR3 length is 13 residues. CDR3 DNA: TGTGCCAGCAACCCAACACAGGCCGATGGCTACACCTTC. It yields the protein CASNPTQADGYTF.

A note on this clone: The sample carries other DNA sequences with the same CDR3. The V and J genes are TRBV7-2 and TRBJ2-1, with 12 bases fitting TRBD2. Germline trimming cut 0 bases from V and 3 bases from J; bases unmatched to any gene: 3. This CDR3 has 17 residues. Germline CDR1 reads SGHTA; CDR2 reads FQGNSA. CDR3 DNA: TGTGCCAGCAGCTTAGCTCTAGCGGGAGGGGGCTACAATGAGCAGTTCTTC. Residues: CASSLALAGGGYNEQFF. Variable domain in full (rest from reference TRBV7-2 and TRBJ2-1): GAGVSQSPSNKVTEKGKDVELRCDPISGHTALYWYRQSLGQGLEFLIYFQGNSAPDKSGLPSDRFSAERTGGSVSTLTIQRTQQEDSAVYLCASSLALAGGGYNEQFFGPGTRLTVL.